Below, 25 T cell receptor beta chains from the same sample are listed, as sequenced in a study of blood T cell repertoires in COVID-19. Method: immunoSEQ multiplex PCR; TCRdb's copy keeps in-frame clones and lacks some. Counted here are 190,000 or so clones, about 86% occurring once; the ten biggest clones make up around 4%. Input material: PBMCs or T cells enriched from blood (not recorded which). Source of these receptors: a young woman who had been exposed to COVID-19.

The rearrangement joins TRBV24-1 to TRBJ2-2; D is perhaps TRBD1 (6 bases). V gave up 1 base and J gave up 0 bases, with 14 bases separating them. In germline, CDR1 is KGHDR, CDR2 SFDVKD. There are 18 residues in the CDR3. This CDR3 is CATSDFLAGTTNTGELFF. The CDR3 region has the DNA TGTGCCACCAGTGATTTTCTGGCCGGGACAACGAACACCGGGGAGCTGTTTTTT.

The chain has TRBV5-1 and TRBJ2-1, with 8 bases matching TRBD2. The V and J ends lost 0 bases and 0 bases, in that order; junction bases with no gene match: 8. The CDR3 contains 18 residues. CDR1 and CDR2 (germline): SGHRS, YFSETQ. CDR3 residues: CASSLVSGGRSSYNEQFF. CDR3 nucleotide sequence: TGCGCCAGCAGCTTGGTGAGCGGGGGCCGCAGCTCCTACAATGAGCAGTTCTTC. Supplemented by reference TRBV5-1 and TRBJ2-1, the full variable domain reads KAGVTQTPRYLIKTRGQQVTLSCSPISGHRSVSWYQQTPGQGLQFLFEYFSETQRNKGNFPGRFSGRQFSNSRSEMNVSTLELGDSALYLCASSLVSGGRSSYNEQFFGPGTRLTVL.

The chain combines TRBV11-3 with TRBJ2-6; tentative D call: TRBD1 (6 bases). This CDR3 is built from 16 residues. CDR1 is SGHNT and CDR2 is YENEEA in the germline V gene. Deletions cut 6 bases from V and 0 bases from J, with 12 bases between. CDR3 region: CASSEQGPSGANVLTF. The CDR3 DNA reads TGTGCCAGCAGTGAACAGGGCCCCTCTGGGGCCAACGTCCTGACTTTC.

The gene calls are TRBV7-2 and TRBJ2-1; the match to TRBD1 covers 9 bases. CDR1 and CDR2 (germline): SGHTA, FQGNSA. The J segment lost 7 bases and the V segment lost 9 bases, leaving 13 bases of the junction unmatched. CDR3 length equals 15 residues. The CDR3 loop reads CASGFRDRAVNEQFF. CDR3 sequence (DNA): TGTGCCAGTGGATTCCGGGACAGGGCAGTTAATGAGCAGTTCTTC. Filled out from reference TRBV7-2 and TRBJ2-1, the complete variable domain reads GAGVSQSPSNKVTEKGKDVELRCDPISGHTALYWYRQSLGQGLEFLIYFQGNSAPDKSGLPSDRFSAERTGGSVSTLTIQRTQQEDSAVYLCASGFRDRAVNEQFFGPGTRLTVL.

CDR3 in amino acids: CASAGADAANTEAFF. In DNA, the CDR3 is TGTGCCAGCGCGGGGGCAGACGCCGCGAACACTGAAGCTTTCTTT. The chain carries TRBV19 and TRBJ1-1, with D possibly TRBD1 on 6 matching bases. This CDR3 contains 15 residues. Germline lookup yields CDR1 LNHDA and CDR2 SQIVND (reference sequence). Trimming removed 9 bases from V and 1 base from J, with 18 bases in between.

The chain uses TRBV6-6 and TRBJ1-1; maybe TRBD1 (5 bases). The length of the CDR3 is 13 residues. V was shortened by 9 bases and J by 3 bases, with 14 bases between the two germline ends. CDR1 MNHNY and CDR2 SVGAGI come from the germline V gene (reference sequence). CDR3 bases: TGTGCCAGTAACAGGTTATCGGACACTGAAGCTTTCTTT. It translates to CASNRLSDTEAFF.

The chain employs TRBV27 and TRBJ1-1, with TRBD1 matching 7 bases. J was trimmed by 1 base and V by 5 bases; bases with no gene match: 10. The CDR3 is made up of 16 amino acids. CDR1 MNHEY and CDR2 SMNVEV come from the germline V gene (reference sequence). CDR3 nucleotide sequence: TGTGCCAGCAGTACTAGCAAGACAGGGTGGAACACTGAAGCTTTCTTT. Protein: CASSTSKTGWNTEAFF.

The table lists this clone with a few counts. This chain connects TRBV2 to TRBJ2-4; 7 bases match TRBD1. The CDR3 covers 13 residues. Per the germline V gene, CDR1 is SNHLY and CDR2 is FYNNEI. The junction had 1 base not matched to a gene; V was cut back by 1 base and J by 7 bases. DNA for the CDR3: TGTGCCAGCAGTGAAGGACAGGGTAACATTCAGTACTTC. It specifies CASSEGQGNIQYF.

The chain carries TRBV21-1 and TRBJ1-4; the table's D call, TRBD1, has no DNA check behind it. TRBV21-1 is an annotated pseudogene. This CDR3 contains 17 residues. The DNA of the CDR3 is TGTGCCAGCAGCCCGGACAGAAAATATACAACTAATGAAAAACTGTTTTTT. Amino acid sequence: CASSPDRKYTTNEKLFF.

The chain joins TRBV5-1 to TRBJ2-1, with TRBD1 as a possible D gene (6 bases). The germline V and J ends were trimmed by 0 bases and 2 bases, with 15 bases remaining between them. The CDR3 extends over 17 amino acids. Germline values: CDR1 SGHRS, CDR2 YFSETQ. The CDR3 DNA reads as TGCGCCAGCAGCTTGGGGTGGGGGCAGGTTGCCTACAATGAGCAGTTCTTC. As protein: CASSLGWGQVAYNEQFF.

This CDR3 is CASSADRVNTGELFF. In DNA, the CDR3 is TGTGCCAGCAGCGCCGACAGGGTGAACACCGGGGAGCTGTTTTTT. This sequence joins TRBV9 and TRBJ2-2, with 7 bases matching TRBD1. V lost 3 bases and J lost 1; bases outside the gene matches: 3. The CDR3 loop spans 15 amino acids. Germline V gene lookup returns CDR1 SGDLS and CDR2 YYNGEE. The whole variable domain, remainder taken from reference TRBV9 and TRBJ2-2, is DSGVTQTPKHLITATGQRVTLRCSPRSGDLSVYWYQQSLDQGLQFLIQYYNGEERAKGNILERFSAQQFPDLHSELNLSSLELGDSALYFCASSADRVNTGELFFGEGSRLTVL.

This chain uses TRBV7-9 with TRBJ1-4; 10 bases align to TRBD1. The V and J ends lost 1 base and 5 bases, in that order; junction bases with no gene match: 1. This CDR3 comprises 15 residues. CDR1 is SEHNR and CDR2 is FQNEAQ in the germline V gene (reference sequence). CDR3 sequence (DNA): TGTGCCAGCAGCTTAGGGGACAGGGGAAATGAAAAACTGTTTTTT. Translated: CASSLGDRGNEKLFF.

The chain couples TRBV10-3 to TRBJ1-3; D is possibly TRBD1 (5 bases). Trimming left V 8 bases short and J 2 bases short, with 7 bases between. CDR1 and CDR2 (germline): ENHRY, SYGVKD. CDR3 length: 12 residues. CDR3 coding DNA: TGTGCCATCGGGGCCCCTGGAAACACCATATATTTT. Its protein product is CAIGAPGNTIYF.

The V call is TRBV27, the J call TRBJ2-3; 10 bases are a match to TRBD2. With 2 bases clipped from V and 4 bases from J, the junction kept 3 bases outside the gene matches. The CDR3 runs to 15 residues. Germline loops: CDR1 MNHEY, CDR2 SMNVEV (reference sequence). CDR3 coding DNA: TGTGCCAGCAGTTTAACTAGCGGGGAGGCAGATACGCAGTATTTT. It translates to CASSLTSGEADTQYF.

V usage is TRBV29-1 and J usage is TRBJ2-5, with a tentative D call TRBD2 (5 bases). There are 12 residues in the CDR3. Germline loops: CDR1 SQVTM, CDR2 ANQGSEA. Trimming stripped 7 bases from V and 1 base from J, with 10 bases between. CDR3 in amino acids: CSARTFQETQYF. CDR3 nucleotide sequence: TGCAGCGCCAGGACTTTCCAAGAGACCCAGTACTTC. The full variable domain, with the rest looked up from reference TRBV29-1 and TRBJ2-5, is SAVISQKPSRDICQRGTSLTIQCQVDSQVTMMFWYRQQPGQSLTLIATANQGSEATYESGFVIDKFPISRPNLTFSTLTVSNMSPEDSSIYLCSARTFQETQYFGPGTRLLVL.

V is TRBV29-1 and J is TRBJ1-1, with 10 bases fitting TRBD1. Losses at the gene ends were 5 bases for V and 4 bases for J; bases not matched to a gene: 7. This CDR3 has 14 residues. Germline V gene data show CDR1 as SQVTM and CDR2 as ANQGSEA. CDR3 sequence (DNA): TGCAGCGTTAAAGCCGGGACAGGGGTCACTGAAGCTTTCTTT. This translates into CSVKAGTGVTEAFF.

This clone turned up a few times. The V call is TRBV19, the J call TRBJ1-4; D uncertain. Trimming removed 4 bases at V and 3 bases at J, with 12 bases between. The CDR3 spans 15 residues. Germline values: CDR1 LNHDA, CDR2 SQIVND (reference sequence). The CDR3 sequence is CASSNQGRANEKLFF. The DNA for the CDR3 is TGTGCCAGTAGTAATCAAGGGAGGGCTAATGAAAAACTGTTTTTT.

The chain recombines TRBV23-1 with TRBJ1-4; 7 nucleotides match TRBD1. TRBV23-1 has ORF status, its function being uncertain. Trimming cost V 4 bases and J 7 bases; bases outside gene matches: 6. The CDR3 consists of 14 residues. The DNA for the CDR3 is TGCGCCAGCAGTCCCCGGGACAGAATTGAAAAACTGTTTTTT. Translated, it gives CASSPRDRIEKLFF.

V gene TRBV9 combines with J gene TRBJ1-6, with 8 nucleotides matching TRBD1. V was pared by 4 bases and J by 7 bases, with 7 bases of the junction left unmatched. The CDR3 totals 15 residues. Germline V gives CDR1 SGDLS, CDR2 YYNGEE. This chain's CDR3 is CASSSGTGENSPLHF. The CDR3 coding sequence is TGTGCCAGCAGCTCCGGGACAGGCGAAAATTCACCCCTCCACTTT.

The table lists this clone with a count of one. The CDR3 DNA follows: TGTGCCAGTAGTATAGTACAGATGAACACTGAAGCTTTCTTT. Protein product: CASSIVQMNTEAFF. The chain employs TRBV19 and TRBJ1-1, with no clear D. V was cut by 1 base and J by 0 bases, with 6 bases left in between. Germline loops: CDR1 LNHDA, CDR2 SQIVND (reference sequence). The CDR3 consists of 14 residues.

This chain joins TRBV5-1 and TRBJ2-3; the D gene is possibly TRBD2 (8 bases). The CDR3 contains 18 residues. V lost 4 bases and J 2 bases, leaving 23 bases between the germline ends. The germline V gene has CDR1 SGHRS and CDR2 YFSETQ. The CDR3, as DNA: TGCGCCAGCAGCCCGTCGACAGGGACTAGGCACCACACAGATACGCAGTATTTT. Residues: CASSPSTGTRHHTDTQYF.

V and J are TRBV4-1 and TRBJ2-2; 8 positions match TRBD1. Per germline, CDR1 MGHRA and CDR2 YSYEKL. Trimming took 3 bases from V and 0 from J; bases not matched to a gene: 6. CDR3 length equals 17 residues. CDR3 DNA sequence: TGCGCCAGCAGCCAGTTTGGGGGACAGGCGAACACCGGGGAGCTGTTTTTT. Translated, it gives CASSQFGGQANTGELFF.

This rearrangement joins TRBV30 to TRBJ2-4; D is unresolved. CDR3 size: 12 residues. Germline values: CDR1 GTSNPN, CDR2 SVGIG (reference sequence). V was cut by 3 bases and J by 1 base, with 4 bases left in between. The chain's CDR3 is CAWSVAKNIQYF. CDR3 coding DNA: TGTGCCTGGAGCGTTGCCAAAAACATTCAGTACTTC.

The chain joins TRBV2 to TRBJ2-2; the D gene is possibly TRBD1 (5 bases). V lost 4 bases and J 5 bases, leaving 8 bases between the germline ends. CDR3 size: 13 residues. Germline V gives CDR1 SNHLY, CDR2 FYNNEI. The CDR3 here is CASSGQITGELFF. CDR3 coding DNA: TGTGCCAGCAGTGGACAGATAACCGGGGAGCTGTTTTTT.

This chain uses TRBV4-2 with TRBJ1-2; D may be TRBD1 (6 bases). Germline assignment: CDR1 LGHNA and CDR2 YNFKEQ. CDR3 length equals 14 residues. The V end lost 1 base, the J end lost 0 bases, and 6 bases lay between the germline ends. CDR3 coding DNA: TGTGCCAGCAGCCAAGGGACAGCTAACTATGGCTACACCTTC. It yields the protein CASSQGTANYGYTF.